The entry below gives a single T cell receptor beta chain sequence along with its context. Its antigen is not known. This sample was included in a study of T-cell reconstitution after alpha-beta-depleted transplantation in children. The germline V gene encodes CDR1 SEHNR and CDR2 FQNEAQ (reference sequence). The V end lost 5 bases, the J end lost 2 bases, and 16 bases lay between the germline ends. The CDR3 is 16 amino acids. Researchers prepared the TCRbeta library using unique molecular identifiers, the study reports. TCRdb recomputed calls from the PCR reads with MiXCR, one row per CDR3 protein. The sample has hundreds of thousands of distinct CDR3 sequences, 10% to 15% seen once. General observations from the study: In some patients, recipient T cells and intrathymic progenitors surviving conditioning explained high day-60 diversity.

Sequences were derived from PBMCs, mostly from graft donor cells, sampled 360 days after TCRalphabeta/CD19-depleted stem cell transplant. The rearrangement links TRBV7-9 to TRBJ2-1; weak D call: TRBD2 (6 bases). The clonotype comes from a male patient between 10 and 17 years old who had a stem cell transplant for acute myeloid leukemia, so the T cells may come from the graft donor. The CDR3 sequence is CASSDPGSGAYNEQFF. DNA for the CDR3: TGTGCCAGCAGCGACCCCGGTAGCGGAGCCTACAATGAGCAGTTCTTC.